This T cell receptor beta chain was recorded in a study of spatial heterogeneity in lung cancer. Noted time point: sample taken at primary tumor resection. CDR3 length equals 14 residues. From germline, CDR1 is SGDLS and CDR2 YYNGEE. V shed 3 bases and J shed 2 bases, with 11 bases lying between them. As regards this clonotype: Its specificity is not known.

TCRdb called the 5' RACE reads again in MiXCR, with one record for every CDR3 protein. The sample carries about 2,000 distinct CDR3 sequences, approximately 9% recorded once. General observations from the study: Expanded intratumoral alpha and beta TCR counts tracked tumor mutation counts.

The chain recombines TRBV9 with TRBJ1-1; D may be TRBD1 (6 bases). The receptor comes from a female donor with early-stage non-small cell lung cancer. The material was lung tumor tissue, obtained at surgery. The DNA for the CDR3 is TGTGCCAGCAGCGAGGGACACACAAACACTGAAGCTTTCTTT. Protein: CASSEGHTNTEAFF.